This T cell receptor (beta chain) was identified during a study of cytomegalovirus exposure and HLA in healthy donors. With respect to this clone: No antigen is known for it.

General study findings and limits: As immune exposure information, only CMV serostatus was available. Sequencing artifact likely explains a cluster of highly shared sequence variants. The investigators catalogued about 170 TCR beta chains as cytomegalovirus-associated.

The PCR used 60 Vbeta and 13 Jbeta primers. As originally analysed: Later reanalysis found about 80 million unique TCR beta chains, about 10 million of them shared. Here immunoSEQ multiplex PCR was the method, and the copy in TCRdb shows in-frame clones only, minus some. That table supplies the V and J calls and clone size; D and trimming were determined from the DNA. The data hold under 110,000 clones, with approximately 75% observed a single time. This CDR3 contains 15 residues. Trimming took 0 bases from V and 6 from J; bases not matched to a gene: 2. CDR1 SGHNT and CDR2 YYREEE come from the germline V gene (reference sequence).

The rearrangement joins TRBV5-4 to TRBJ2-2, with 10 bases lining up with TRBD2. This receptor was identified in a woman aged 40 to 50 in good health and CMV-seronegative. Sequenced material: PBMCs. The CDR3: CASSLALAGAGELFF. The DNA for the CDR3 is TGTGCCAGCAGCTTGGCGCTAGCGGGAGCCGGGGAGCTGTTTTTT.